These T cell receptor beta chains were read from a single sample in a study of blood T cell repertoires in COVID-19. The data were produced by immunoSEQ multiplex PCR, yet TCRdb's version contains in-frame clones alone and is incomplete. The sample contains tens of thousands of clones, roughly 76% of which appear only once. The specimen was peripheral blood. The receptors come from a woman over 75 with active or convalescent COVID-19. The CDR3 runs from the conserved cysteine through the conserved F or W. The D gene is left open where the match is weak.

J gene: TRBJ2-5; CDR3 length: 14; D gene: TRBD2; V gene: TRBV10-3; CDR3 protein: CATASGGDQETQYF; CDR3 DNA: TGTGCCACCGCTAGCGGGGGGGACCAAGAGACCCAGTACTTC
J gene: TRBJ1-5; CDR3 length: 15; D gene: .; V gene: TRBV28; CDR3 protein: CASRKAGESNQPQHF; CDR3 DNA: TGTGCCAGCAGGAAAGCAGGGGAAAGCAATCAGCCCCAGCATTTT
J gene: TRBJ2-3; CDR3 length: 17; D gene: TRBD1; V gene: TRBV18; CDR3 protein: CASSPIAGTEVSDTQYF; CDR3 DNA: TGTGCCAGCTCACCTATAGCCGGGACAGAGGTATCAGATACGCAGTATTTT
J gene: TRBJ1-2; CDR3 length: 14; D gene: .; V gene: TRBV20-1; CDR3 protein: CSASGGGNDYGYTF; CDR3 DNA: TGCAGTGCTAGTGGGGGGGGCAACGACTATGGCTACACCTTC
J gene: TRBJ2-1; CDR3 length: 14; D gene: TRBD2; V gene: TRBV20-1; CDR3 protein: CSASGLAGGHEQFF; CDR3 DNA: TGCAGTGCTAGTGGACTAGCGGGGGGACATGAGCAGTTCTTC
J gene: TRBJ2-7; CDR3 length: 11; D gene: .; V gene: TRBV29-1; CDR3 protein: CSVTDSYEQYF; CDR3 DNA: TGCAGCGTGACAGACAGTTACGAGCAGTACTTC
J gene: TRBJ2-2; CDR3 length: 15; D gene: TRBD2; V gene: TRBV11-3; CDR3 protein: CASSQGLGITGELFF; CDR3 DNA: TGTGCCAGCAGCCAAGGACTAGGCATTACTGGGGAGCTGTTTTTT
J gene: TRBJ1-1; CDR3 length: 14; D gene: .; V gene: TRBV5-1; CDR3 protein: CASSLAGSGTEAFF; CDR3 DNA: TGCGCCAGCAGCTTGGCAGGGTCGGGCACTGAAGCTTTCTTT
J gene: TRBJ1-1; CDR3 length: 15; D gene: .; V gene: TRBV5-4; CDR3 protein: CASSLVGGLGTEAFF; CDR3 DNA: TGTGCCAGCAGCTTGGTCGGAGGTTTGGGCACTGAAGCTTTCTTT
J gene: TRBJ2-4; CDR3 length: 17; D gene: TRBD2; V gene: TRBV5-1; CDR3 protein: CASSFGGIGGAKNIQYF; CDR3 DNA: TGCGCCAGCAGCTTCGGGGGGATTGGTGGTGCCAAAAACATTCAGTACTTC
J gene: TRBJ2-3; CDR3 length: 15; D gene: .; V gene: TRBV5-6; CDR3 protein: CASSFSLHSTDTQYF; CDR3 DNA: TGTGCCAGCAGCTTTTCATTACACAGCACAGATACGCAGTATTTT
J gene: TRBJ2-6; CDR3 length: 13; D gene: .; V gene: TRBV7-2; CDR3 protein: CASSFYGANVLTF; CDR3 DNA: TGTGCCAGCAGCTTCTATGGGGCCAACGTCCTGACTTTC
J gene: TRBJ1-3; CDR3 length: 18; D gene: TRBD1; V gene: TRBV7-8; CDR3 protein: CASSLADRGGSSGNTIYF; CDR3 DNA: TGTGCCAGCAGCTTAGCGGACAGGGGCGGATCCTCTGGAAACACCATATATTTT
J gene: TRBJ2-2; CDR3 length: 18; D gene: .; V gene: TRBV7-2; CDR3 protein: CASSLVVAGGSVPGELFF; CDR3 DNA: TGTGCCAGCAGCTTAGTTGTTGCAGGAGGGTCGGTACCCGGGGAGCTGTTTTTT
J gene: TRBJ1-6; CDR3 length: 16; D gene: .; V gene: TRBV7-2; CDR3 protein: CASSLGGRGYNSPLHF; CDR3 DNA: TGTGCCAGCAGCTTAGGGGGGCGCGGCTATAATTCACCCCTCCACTTT
J gene: TRBJ1-4; CDR3 length: 16; D gene: TRBD1; V gene: TRBV5-1; CDR3 protein: CASSGRRTGGGEKLFF; CDR3 DNA: TGCGCCAGCAGCGGAAGACGGACAGGGGGAGGTGAAAAACTGTTTTTT